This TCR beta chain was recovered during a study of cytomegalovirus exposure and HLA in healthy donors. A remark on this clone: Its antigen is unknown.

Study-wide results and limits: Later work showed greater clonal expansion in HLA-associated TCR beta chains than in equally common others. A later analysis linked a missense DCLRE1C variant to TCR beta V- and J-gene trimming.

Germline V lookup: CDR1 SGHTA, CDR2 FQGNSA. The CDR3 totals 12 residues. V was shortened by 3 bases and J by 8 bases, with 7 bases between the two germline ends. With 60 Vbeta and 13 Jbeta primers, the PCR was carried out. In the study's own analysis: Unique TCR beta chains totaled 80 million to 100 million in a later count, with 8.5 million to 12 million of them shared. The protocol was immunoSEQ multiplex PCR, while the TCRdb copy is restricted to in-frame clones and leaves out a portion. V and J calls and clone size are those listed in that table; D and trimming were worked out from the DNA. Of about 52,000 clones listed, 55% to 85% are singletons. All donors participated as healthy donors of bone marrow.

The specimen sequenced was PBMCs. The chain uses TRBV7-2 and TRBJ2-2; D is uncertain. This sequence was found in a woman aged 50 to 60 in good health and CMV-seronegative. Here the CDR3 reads CASSLSVGELFF. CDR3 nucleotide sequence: TGTGCCAGCAGCTTGAGTGTAGGGGAGCTGTTTTTT.